Following are 23 T cell receptor beta chains from one sample sequenced in a study of blood T cells in healthy people across ages. A second PCR of 7 to 11 cycles used a sample-barcoded 5' primer and a J-beta primer mix. In TCRdb, the 5' RACE reads were re-called with MiXCR into one record per CDR3 protein. The sample includes about 510,000 distinct CDR3 sequences, around 27% of them seen just once. Another study also made use of these data, one on T cells of mothers and their children.

The sample was blood. These receptor sequences come from a boy younger than 10 in good health.

This sequence joins TRBV2 and TRBJ1-6, with 8 bases matching TRBD1. Germline CDR1 reads SNHLY; CDR2 reads FYNNEI. Trimming took 5 bases from V and 2 from J; bases not matched to a gene: 5. CDR3 length equals 16 residues. The CDR3 loop reads CASSRDRRPYNSPLHF. CDR3 in DNA: TGTGCCAGCAGTCGGGACAGGAGGCCCTATAATTCACCCCTCCACTTT.

The chain combines TRBV6-6 with TRBJ2-7; maybe TRBD2 (6 bases). Trimming left V 0 bases short and J 5 bases short, with 11 bases between. This CDR3 is built from 14 residues. CDR1 is MNHNY, CDR2 SVGAGI, per germline (reference sequence). This CDR3 is CASSYSGGVNEQYF. DNA for the CDR3: TGTGCCAGCAGTTACTCAGGCGGGGTGAACGAGCAGTACTTC.

This clonotype came up a few times. The CDR3 DNA reads as TGTGCCAGCAGTTTTGCCGACAGAAAAGAGACCCAGTACTTC. Translation: CASSFADRKETQYF. The rearrangement uses TRBV12-3 or TRBV12-4 and TRBJ2-5; a weak D match, TRBD1 (5 bases). This CDR3 is 14 amino acids long. The V end was cut by 3 bases, the J end by 3 bases, with 11 bases between.

A word on this clonotype: A single base separates this from a much larger clone, so it may be a read error. The chain joins TRBV2 to TRBJ2-5; the D gene is possibly TRBD2 (6 bases). The CDR3 is 16 residues long. V lost 4 bases and J 4 bases, leaving 19 bases between the germline ends. Germline assignment: CDR1 SNHLY and CDR2 FYNNEI. CDR3 nucleotides: TGTGCCAGCAGTGGAGGCGGCGGGGAGAGAGGAGAGACCCAGTACTTC. It translates to CASSGGGGERGETQYF.

The chain has TRBV20-1 and TRBJ2-3; D not certain. The CDR3 is made up of 14 amino acids. Trimming pared 2 bases from V and 2 bases from J, leaving 11 bases between. The germline V gene has CDR1 DFQATT and CDR2 SNEGSKA (reference sequence). The CDR3 loop is CSARPRTLTDTQYF. The CDR3 coding sequence is TGCAGTGCTAGACCGCGGACCCTCACAGATACGCAGTATTTT.

This clonotype was counted only a few times. This chain links TRBV14 with TRBJ2-3; 9 bases agree with TRBD1. V dropped 1 base and J dropped 0; count of bases not matched to a gene: 14. The germline gives CDR1 SGHDN, CDR2 FVKESK. This CDR3 has 20 amino acids. The CDR3 here is CASSQGPSLRGTGSTDTQYF. The CDR3 nucleotides are TGTGCCAGCAGCCAAGGTCCCAGTTTGAGAGGGACAGGGAGCACAGATACGCAGTATTTT.

This clonotype was seen at least ten times. The chain couples TRBV12-3 or TRBV12-4 to TRBJ2-2; D remains ambiguous. The V end lost 5 bases, the J end lost 3 bases, and 7 bases lay between the germline ends. This CDR3 has 13 amino acids. CDR3 bases: TGTGCCAGCAGTCCCTGGGACACCGGGGAGCTGTTTTTT. It yields the protein CASSPWDTGELFF.

About this clonotype itself: At one end, the junction sequence differs from germline, possibly due to a read error. The chain couples TRBV20-1 to TRBJ1-1; 8 bases are a match to TRBD1. From germline, CDR1 is DFQATT and CDR2 SNEGSKA (reference sequence). The CDR3 covers 17 residues. This chain's CDR3 is CSTRDQQGASWDTEAFF. In DNA form, the CDR3 reads TGCAGTACTAGAGATCAGCAGGGGGCGTCGTGGGACACTGAAGCTTTCTTT.

This clonotype was detected only a few times. The rearrangement uses TRBV12-3 or TRBV12-4 and TRBJ2-5; D unresolved. V lost 4 bases and J lost 2, with 11 bases in between. This CDR3 spans 14 amino acids. The CDR3 bases are TGTGCCAGCAGTTCCGATGAGGATCAAGAGACCCAGTACTTC. Its translation is CASSSDEDQETQYF.

On this clonotype itself: A junction end diverges from the germline sequence, so it may reflect a read error. The chain couples TRBV7-9 to TRBJ1-2; D gene uncertain. Germline CDR1 reads SEHNR; CDR2 reads FQNEAQ (reference sequence). CDR3 length: 12 residues. The CDR3 nucleotides are TGTGCCAGCACCCACAGACTTTATGGCCACACCTTC. It codes for CASTHRLYGHTF.

This clonotype was detected many times. This chain uses TRBV12-3 or TRBV12-4 with TRBJ2-7; TRBD2 might be the D (5 bases). The CDR3 spans 12 residues. V was shortened by 6 bases and J by 3 bases, with 9 bases between the two germline ends. Here the CDR3 DNA reads TGTGCCAGCAGCAAGAGCGGCTACGAGCAGTACTTC. It encodes CASSKSGYEQYF.

The chain employs TRBV6-5 and TRBJ2-1; 7 bases are shared with TRBD2. With 5 bases clipped from V and 15 bases from J, the junction kept 7 bases outside the gene matches. CDR1 is MNHEY, CDR2 SVGAGI, per germline. CDR3 length: 11 residues. The CDR3 DNA reads as TGTGCCAGCAGTGGACTAGATGTCTGGTTCTTC. It yields the protein CASSGLDVWFF.

The chain has TRBV11-2 and TRBJ2-2, with D tentatively TRBD1 or TRBD2 (5 bases each). Germline V lookup: CDR1 SGHAT, CDR2 FQNNGV. Trimming removed 5 bases at V and 3 bases at J, with 10 bases between. The CDR3 totals 14 residues. CDR3 in amino acids: CASSEGTDTGELFF. The CDR3, as DNA: TGTGCCAGCAGCGAGGGGACCGACACCGGGGAGCTGTTTTTT. Supplemented by reference TRBV11-2 and TRBJ2-2, the full variable domain reads EAGVAQSPRYKIIEKRQSVAFWCNPISGHATLYWYQQILGQGPKLLIQFQNNGVVDDSQLPKDRFSAERLKGVDSTLKIQPAKLEDSAVYLCASSEGTDTGELFFGEGSRLTVL.

V gene TRBV5-6 combines with J gene TRBJ2-5; no clear D gene. CDR3 size: 13 residues. Germline values: CDR1 SGHDT, CDR2 YYEEEE. Trimming cost V 4 bases and J 5 bases, with 12 bases left between them. The CDR3 loop is CASSPPVGETQYF. The CDR3 region has the DNA TGTGCCAGCAGCCCCCCGGTGGGGGAGACCCAGTACTTC.

This chain links TRBV12-3 or TRBV12-4 with TRBJ2-7; D perhaps matches TRBD1 (6 bases). V shed 8 bases and J shed 1 base, with 12 bases lying between them. This CDR3 spans 13 amino acids. CDR3 nucleotides: TGTGCCAGCCAGGGGTCAAAATCCTACGAGCAGTACTTC. This encodes CASQGSKSYEQYF.

A few counts support this clonotype. This chain connects TRBV12-3 or TRBV12-4 to TRBJ2-2, with 9 positions matching TRBD1. V lost 7 bases and J lost 7; bases outside the gene matches: 7. This CDR3 is built from 14 residues. Here the CDR3 reads CASKGTGGIGELFF. For the CDR3, the DNA is TGTGCCAGCAAAGGCACAGGGGGCATCGGGGAGCTGTTTTTT.

The chain is built from TRBV27 and TRBJ1-5; D unresolved. CDR3 length: 15 residues. Germline-derived CDR1 and CDR2 are MNHEY and SMNVEV (reference sequence). Deletions cut 1 base from V and 3 bases from J, with 10 bases between. CDR3 bases: TGTGCCAGCAGTTTATTGATGGGCGTCAATCAGCCCCAGCATTTT. It yields the protein CASSLLMGVNQPQHF.

The chain recombines TRBV6-1 with TRBJ2-7; TRBD1 matches 7 bases. CDR1 MNHNS and CDR2 SASEGT come from the germline V gene. The CDR3 sequence is 14 residues long. V gave up 7 bases and J gave up 0 bases; unmatched junction bases: 6. The CDR3 region is CASNPGTVSYEQYF. The CDR3 nucleotides read TGTGCCAGCAATCCCGGGACAGTCTCCTACGAGCAGTACTTC.

The V gene is TRBV6-1, the J gene TRBJ2-7; D might be TRBD2 (5 bases). Germline CDR1 and CDR2: MNHNS and SASEGT. Trimming shortened V by 7 bases and J by 3 bases, and 7 bases separated the two germline ends. The CDR3 is made up of 11 amino acids. CDR3 amino acids: CASTEVYEQYF. The CDR3 nucleotides read TGTGCCAGCACGGAGGTCTACGAGCAGTACTTC.

J is TRBJ1-1 and V is TRBV5-1, with TRBD1 matching over 8 bases. Looked up from germline, CDR1 is SGHRS and CDR2 is YFSETQ. CDR3 length: 14 amino acids. J gave up 4 bases and V 3 bases, and 5 bases lay outside the gene matches. The CDR3 region is CASSSDRAATEAFF. The CDR3 DNA sequence: TGCGCCAGCAGCTCGGACAGGGCGGCCACTGAAGCTTTCTTT.

The chain is built from TRBV7-9 and TRBJ2-2; TRBD1 aligns across 7 bases. Germline V gene data show CDR1 as SEHNR and CDR2 as FQNEAQ (reference sequence). This CDR3 is 15 amino acids long. Trimming at V came to 5 bases and at J to 2 bases, leaving 5 bases not matched to a gene. The CDR3 reads CASSPRDSNTGELFF. The CDR3 nucleotides are TGTGCCAGCAGCCCCCGGGACAGTAACACCGGGGAGCTGTTTTTT.

Only a few counts were recorded for this clonotype. The chain combines TRBV12-3 or TRBV12-4 with TRBJ2-5, with D perhaps matching TRBD1 (6 bases). V was clipped by 2 bases and J by 11 bases, with 9 bases between them. The CDR3 runs 11 residues. The CDR3 DNA reads as TGTGCCAGCAGTTTACGGACAGTGCAGTACTTC. It specifies CASSLRTVQYF.

The rearrangement links TRBV5-4 to TRBJ2-2, with 7 nucleotides matching TRBD1. With 4 bases clipped from V and 0 bases from J, the junction kept 3 bases outside the gene matches. The germline gives CDR1 SGHNT, CDR2 YYREEE (reference sequence). This CDR3 has 15 residues. CDR3 sequence (DNA): TGTGCCAGCAGCGACAGGGTTGCGAACACCGGGGAGCTGTTTTTT. Translating gives CASSDRVANTGELFF. The full variable domain, rest sourced from reference TRBV5-4 and TRBJ2-2, is ETGVTQSPTHLIKTRGQQVTLRCSSQSGHNTVSWYQQALGQGPQFIFQYYREEENGRGNFPPRFSGLQFPNYSSELNVNALELDDSALYLCASSDRVANTGELFFGEGSRLTVL.